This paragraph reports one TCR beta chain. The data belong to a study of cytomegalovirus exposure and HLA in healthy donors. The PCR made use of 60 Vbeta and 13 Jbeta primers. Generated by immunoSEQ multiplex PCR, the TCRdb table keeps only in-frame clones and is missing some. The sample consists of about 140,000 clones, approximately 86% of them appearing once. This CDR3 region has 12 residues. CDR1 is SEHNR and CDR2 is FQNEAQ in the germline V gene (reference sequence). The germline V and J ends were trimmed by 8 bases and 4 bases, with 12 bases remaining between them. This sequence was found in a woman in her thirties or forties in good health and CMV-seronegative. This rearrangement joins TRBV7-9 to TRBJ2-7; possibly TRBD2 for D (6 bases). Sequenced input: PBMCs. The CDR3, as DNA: TGTGCCAGCGGGGGAGGACGGTACGAGCAGTACTTC. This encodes CASGGGRYEQYF.